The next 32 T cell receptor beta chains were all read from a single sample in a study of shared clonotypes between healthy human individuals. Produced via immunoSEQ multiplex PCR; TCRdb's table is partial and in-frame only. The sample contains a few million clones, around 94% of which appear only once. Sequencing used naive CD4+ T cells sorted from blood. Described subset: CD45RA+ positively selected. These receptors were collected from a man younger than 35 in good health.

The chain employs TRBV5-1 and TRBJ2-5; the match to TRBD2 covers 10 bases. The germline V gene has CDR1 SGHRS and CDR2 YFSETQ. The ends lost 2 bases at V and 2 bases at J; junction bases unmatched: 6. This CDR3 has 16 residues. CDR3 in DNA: TGCGCCAGCAGCTTCGGGCTAGCGGGGGCGCAAGAGACCCAGTACTTC. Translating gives CASSFGLAGAQETQYF.

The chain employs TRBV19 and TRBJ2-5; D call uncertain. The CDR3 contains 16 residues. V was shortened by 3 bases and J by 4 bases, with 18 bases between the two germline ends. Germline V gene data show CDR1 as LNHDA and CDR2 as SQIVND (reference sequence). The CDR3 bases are TGTGCCAGTAGTATGGGGTTTTCCAAGTTTGGAGAGACCCAGTACTTC. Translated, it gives CASSMGFSKFGETQYF. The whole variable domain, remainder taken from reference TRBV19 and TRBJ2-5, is DGGITQSPKYLFRKEGQNVTLSCEQNLNHDAMYWYRQDPGQGLRLIYYSQIVNDFQKGDIAEGYSVSREKKESFPLTVTSAQKNPTAFYLCASSMGFSKFGETQYFGPGTRLLVL.

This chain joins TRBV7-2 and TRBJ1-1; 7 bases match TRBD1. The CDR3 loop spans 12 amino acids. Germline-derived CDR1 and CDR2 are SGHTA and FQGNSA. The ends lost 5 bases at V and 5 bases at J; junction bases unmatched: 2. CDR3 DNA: TGTGCCAGCAGCCGACAGGGTACTGAAGCTTTCTTT. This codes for CASSRQGTEAFF.

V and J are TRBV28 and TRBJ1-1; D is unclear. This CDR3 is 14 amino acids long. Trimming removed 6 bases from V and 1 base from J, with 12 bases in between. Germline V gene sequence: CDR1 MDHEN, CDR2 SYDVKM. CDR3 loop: CASSRDRRNTEAFF. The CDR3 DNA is TGTGCCAGCAGCAGAGATAGACGGAACACTGAAGCTTTCTTT.

CDR3 coding DNA: TGTGCCATCAGTGAGTCGATGGGGGGGACCACCGGGGAGCTGTTTTTT. Protein sequence: CAISESMGGTTGELFF. The chain carries TRBV10-3 and TRBJ2-2; TRBD2 matches at 7 bases. CDR3 length: 16 residues. V was clipped by 0 bases and J by 4 bases; unmatched bases: 5. CDR1 ENHRY and CDR2 SYGVKD come from the germline V gene.

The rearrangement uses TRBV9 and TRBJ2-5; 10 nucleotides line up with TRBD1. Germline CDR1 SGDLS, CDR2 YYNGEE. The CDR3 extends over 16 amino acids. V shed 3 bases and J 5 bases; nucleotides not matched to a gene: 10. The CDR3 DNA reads TGTGCCAGCAGCGCCGCCGGGACAGGGGTCTATGAGACCCAGTACTTC. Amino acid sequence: CASSAAGTGVYETQYF. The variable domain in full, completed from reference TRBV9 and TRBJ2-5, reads DSGVTQTPKHLITATGQRVTLRCSPRSGDLSVYWYQQSLDQGLQFLIQYYNGEERAKGNILERFSAQQFPDLHSELNLSSLELGDSALYFCASSAAGTGVYETQYFGPGTRLLVL.

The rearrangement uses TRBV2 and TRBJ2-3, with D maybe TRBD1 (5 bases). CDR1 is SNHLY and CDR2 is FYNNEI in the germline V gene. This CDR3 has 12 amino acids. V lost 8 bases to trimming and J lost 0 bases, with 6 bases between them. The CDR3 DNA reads TGTGCCAGCCAGGGTAGCACAGATACGCAGTATTTT. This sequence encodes CASQGSTDTQYF.

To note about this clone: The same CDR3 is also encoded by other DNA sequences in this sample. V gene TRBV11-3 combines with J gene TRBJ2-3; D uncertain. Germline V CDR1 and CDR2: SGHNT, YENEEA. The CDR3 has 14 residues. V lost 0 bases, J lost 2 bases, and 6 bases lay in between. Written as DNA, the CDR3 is TGTGCCAGCAGCTTAGATGGGTACACAGATACGCAGTATTTT. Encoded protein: CASSLDGYTDTQYF.

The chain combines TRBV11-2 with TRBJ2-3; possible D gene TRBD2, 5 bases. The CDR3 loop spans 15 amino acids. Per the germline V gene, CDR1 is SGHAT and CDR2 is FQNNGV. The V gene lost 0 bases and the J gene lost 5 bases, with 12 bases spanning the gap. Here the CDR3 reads CASSLELLARDTQYF. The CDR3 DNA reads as TGTGCCAGCAGCTTAGAGCTCCTAGCACGAGATACGCAGTATTTT.

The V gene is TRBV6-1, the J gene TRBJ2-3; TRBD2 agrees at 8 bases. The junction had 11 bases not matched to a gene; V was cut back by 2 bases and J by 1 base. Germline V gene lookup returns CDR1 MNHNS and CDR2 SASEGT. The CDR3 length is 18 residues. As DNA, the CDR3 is TGTGCCAGCAGTGAACTGGACTGGGGTAGCGGGGGCACAGATACGCAGTATTTT. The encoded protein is CASSELDWGSGGTDTQYF.

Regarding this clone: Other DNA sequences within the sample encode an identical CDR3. CDR3 sequence reads: CASSLEVGDYNEQFF. CDR3 DNA sequence: TGCGCCAGCAGCTTGGAGGTCGGGGACTACAATGAGCAGTTCTTC. The chain uses TRBV5-1 and TRBJ2-1, with D possibly TRBD2 on 5 matching bases. The CDR3 sequence is 15 residues long. Germline V CDR1 and CDR2: SGHRS, YFSETQ. V was trimmed by 0 bases and J by 3 bases, leaving 10 bases between them.

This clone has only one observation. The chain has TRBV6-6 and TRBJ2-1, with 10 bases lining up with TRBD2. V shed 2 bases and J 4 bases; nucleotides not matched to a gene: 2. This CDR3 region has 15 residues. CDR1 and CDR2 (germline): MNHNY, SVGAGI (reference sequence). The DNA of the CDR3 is TGTGCCAGCAGTTACCTAGCGGGGGAGTACAATGAGCAGTTCTTC. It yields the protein CASSYLAGEYNEQFF.

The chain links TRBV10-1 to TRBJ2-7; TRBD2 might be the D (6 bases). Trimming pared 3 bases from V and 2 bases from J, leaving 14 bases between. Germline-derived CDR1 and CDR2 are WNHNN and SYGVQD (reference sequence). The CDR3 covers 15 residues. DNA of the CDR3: TGCGCCAGCAGTGATCCCCGCGGGGTCACCTACGAGCAGTACTTC. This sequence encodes CASSDPRGVTYEQYF.

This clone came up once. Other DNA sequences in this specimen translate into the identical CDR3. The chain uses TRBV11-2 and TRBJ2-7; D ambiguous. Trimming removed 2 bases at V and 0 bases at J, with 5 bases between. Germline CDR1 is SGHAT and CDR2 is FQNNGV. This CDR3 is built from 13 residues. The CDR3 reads CASSLRASYEQYF. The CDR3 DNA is TGTGCCAGCAGCTTAAGAGCCTCCTACGAGCAGTACTTC.

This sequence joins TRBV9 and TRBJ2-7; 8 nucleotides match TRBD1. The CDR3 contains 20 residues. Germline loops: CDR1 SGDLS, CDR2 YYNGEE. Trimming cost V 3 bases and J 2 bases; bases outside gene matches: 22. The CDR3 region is CASSARSRPGTGSVPYEQYF. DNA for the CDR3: TGTGCCAGCAGCGCGAGATCGCGTCCCGGGACAGGCTCCGTACCCTACGAGCAGTACTTC.

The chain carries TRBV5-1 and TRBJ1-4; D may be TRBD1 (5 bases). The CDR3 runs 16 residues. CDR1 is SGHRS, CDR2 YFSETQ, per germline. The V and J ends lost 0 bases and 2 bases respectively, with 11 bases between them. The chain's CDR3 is CASSLAGGGTNEKLFF. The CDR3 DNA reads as TGCGCCAGCAGCTTGGCCGGTGGGGGGACTAATGAAAAACTGTTTTTT.

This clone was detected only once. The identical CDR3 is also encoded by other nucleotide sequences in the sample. For the CDR3, the DNA is TGCGCCAGCAGCTCCGGACAGCCCAATTCACCCCTCCACTTT. It specifies CASSSGQPNSPLHF. The gene calls are TRBV5-1 and TRBJ1-6; a possible D gene is TRBD1 (6 bases). The germline V and J ends were trimmed by 3 bases and 7 bases, with 11 bases remaining between them. This CDR3 spans 14 amino acids. From germline, CDR1 is SGHRS and CDR2 YFSETQ.

The DNA for the CDR3 is TGTGCCTGGACCGCTAGCGGGGGCGTTGAGTTCTTC. Residues: CAWTASGGVEFF. The chain has TRBV30 and TRBJ2-1, with 10 bases aligning to TRBD2. Per germline, CDR1 GTSNPN and CDR2 SVGIG (reference sequence). The CDR3 sequence is 12 residues long. Trimming removed 4 bases from V and 14 bases from J; junction bases left unmatched: 8.

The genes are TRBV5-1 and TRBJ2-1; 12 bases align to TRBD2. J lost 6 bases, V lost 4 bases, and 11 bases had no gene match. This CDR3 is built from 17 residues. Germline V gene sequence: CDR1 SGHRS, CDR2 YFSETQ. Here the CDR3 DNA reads TGCGCCAGCAGCCGTGGCGTACTAGCGGGGGGCGGCAATGAGCAGTTCTTC. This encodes CASSRGVLAGGGNEQFF.

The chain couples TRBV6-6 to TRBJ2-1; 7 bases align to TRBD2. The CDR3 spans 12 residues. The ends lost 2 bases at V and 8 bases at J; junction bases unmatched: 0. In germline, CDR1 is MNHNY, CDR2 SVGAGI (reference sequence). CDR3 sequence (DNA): TGTGCCAGCAGTTACGCGGGGGATGAGCAGTTCTTC. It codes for CASSYAGDEQFF.

DNA for the CDR3: TGTGCCAGCAGCCCAGGGGTGGGGAATTCACCCCTCCACTTT. Its protein product is CASSPGVGNSPLHF. V usage is TRBV14 and J usage is TRBJ1-6, with D perhaps TRBD1 (6 bases). Trimming left V 4 bases short and J 7 bases short, with 11 bases between. CDR3 length: 14 amino acids. Germline CDR1 is SGHDN and CDR2 is FVKESK.

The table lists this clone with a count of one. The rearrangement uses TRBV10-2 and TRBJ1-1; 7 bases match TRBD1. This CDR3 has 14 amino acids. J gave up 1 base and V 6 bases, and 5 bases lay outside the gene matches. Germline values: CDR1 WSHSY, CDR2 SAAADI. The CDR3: CASRFQGENTEAFF. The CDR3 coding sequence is TGCGCCAGCAGATTTCAGGGGGAGAACACTGAAGCTTTCTTT.

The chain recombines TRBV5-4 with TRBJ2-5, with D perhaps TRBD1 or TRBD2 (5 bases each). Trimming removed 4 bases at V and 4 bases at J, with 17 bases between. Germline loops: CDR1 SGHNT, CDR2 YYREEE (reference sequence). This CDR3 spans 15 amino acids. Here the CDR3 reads CASSPGWGSGETQYF. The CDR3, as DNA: TGTGCCAGCAGCCCGGGGTGGGGGAGCGGAGAGACCCAGTACTTC.

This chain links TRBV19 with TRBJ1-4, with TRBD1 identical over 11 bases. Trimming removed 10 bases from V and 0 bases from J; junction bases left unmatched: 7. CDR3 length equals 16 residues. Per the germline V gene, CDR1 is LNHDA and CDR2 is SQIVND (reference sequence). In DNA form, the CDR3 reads TGTGCCACCTCGGACAGGGGGCTGGCAACTAATGAAAAACTGTTTTTT. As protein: CATSDRGLATNEKLFF.

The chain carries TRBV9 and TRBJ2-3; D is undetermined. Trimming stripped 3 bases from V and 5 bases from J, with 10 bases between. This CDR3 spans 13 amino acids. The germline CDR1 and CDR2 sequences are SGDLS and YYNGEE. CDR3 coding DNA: TGTGCCAGCAGCGAAGGTCACGTAGATACGCAGTATTTT. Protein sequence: CASSEGHVDTQYF.

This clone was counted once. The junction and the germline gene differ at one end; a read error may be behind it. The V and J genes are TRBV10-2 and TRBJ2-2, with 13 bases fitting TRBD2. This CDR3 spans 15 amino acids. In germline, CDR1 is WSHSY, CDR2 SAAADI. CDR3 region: CASTEGLAGPGELFF. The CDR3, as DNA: TGCGCCAGCACTGAGGGACTAGCGGGACCCGGGGAGCTGTTTTTT.

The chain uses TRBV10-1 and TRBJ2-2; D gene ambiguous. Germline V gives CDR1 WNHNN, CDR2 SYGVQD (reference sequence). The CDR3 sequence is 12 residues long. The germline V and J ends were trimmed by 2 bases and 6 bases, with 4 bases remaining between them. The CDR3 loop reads CASSEVPGELFF. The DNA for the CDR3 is TGCGCCAGCAGTGAGGTACCCGGGGAGCTGTTTTTT.

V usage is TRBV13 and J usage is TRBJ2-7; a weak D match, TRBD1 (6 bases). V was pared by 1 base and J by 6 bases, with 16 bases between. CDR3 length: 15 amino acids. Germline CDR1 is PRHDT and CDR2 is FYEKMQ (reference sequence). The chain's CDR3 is CASSLVKLGAGEQYF. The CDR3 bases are TGTGCCAGCAGCTTAGTTAAGTTGGGGGCCGGCGAGCAGTACTTC.

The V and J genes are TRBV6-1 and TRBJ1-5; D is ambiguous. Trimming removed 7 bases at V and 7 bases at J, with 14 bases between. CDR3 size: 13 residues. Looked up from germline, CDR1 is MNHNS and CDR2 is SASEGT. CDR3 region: CASTTGFRQPQHF. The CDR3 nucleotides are TGTGCCAGCACAACGGGTTTCCGGCAGCCCCAGCATTTT.

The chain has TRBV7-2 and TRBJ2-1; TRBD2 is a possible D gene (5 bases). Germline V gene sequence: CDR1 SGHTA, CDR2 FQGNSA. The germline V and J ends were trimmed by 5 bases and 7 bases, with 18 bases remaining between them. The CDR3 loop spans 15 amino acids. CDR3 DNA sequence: TGTGCCAGCAGCGATAGCGTCGTGGGTAGGAATGAGCAGTTCTTC. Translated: CASSDSVVGRNEQFF.

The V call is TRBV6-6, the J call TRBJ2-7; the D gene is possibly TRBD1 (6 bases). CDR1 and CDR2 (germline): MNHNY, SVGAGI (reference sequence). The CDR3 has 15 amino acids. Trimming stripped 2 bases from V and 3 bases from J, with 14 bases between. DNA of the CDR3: TGTGCCAGCAGTTACGACCCGGACAGACTCTACGAGCAGTACTTC. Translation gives CASSYDPDRLYEQYF.

CDR3 loop: CAIYLDSHYTF. CDR3 nucleotides: TGTGCCATCTATCTGGACAGCCACTACACCTTC. The chain links TRBV6-1 to TRBJ1-2, with D possibly TRBD1 on 6 matching bases. Trimming removed 10 bases at V and 10 bases at J, with 16 bases between. In germline, CDR1 is MNHNS, CDR2 SASEGT. The CDR3 loop spans 11 amino acids.